The TCR beta chain under discussion was sequenced for a study of regulatory T cells in long-lasting Graves disease. Study-level background: Newly diagnosed Graves' patients had under 3 months of antithyroid drugs.

On this clonotype itself: The target antigen is unknown.

With iRepertoire HTBI primers and Arm-PCR of CDR3 regions, TCR beta libraries were built. TCRdb re-called the multiplex PCR reads with MiXCR, one entry per CDR3 protein. The sample has 500,000 or so distinct CDR3 sequences; about 15% are singletons. Germline CDR1 reads MGHRA; CDR2 reads YSYEKL. The V end lost 0 bases, the J end lost 6 bases, and 15 bases lay between the germline ends. The CDR3 has 15 amino acids. General study findings and limits: The study found TRBV28, TRBJ1-2 and TRBJ2-5 favored in persistent disease.

The time point is: newly diagnosed GD, antithyroid drugs for less than 3 months. With RNA extracted from PBMCs as input, the TCR library was made. Clinicians diagnosed Graves' disease using American Thyroid Association guidelines. This sample was also put to use in a study of T cells in Graves' hyperthyroidism and ophthalmopathy. That paper adds: The primer set for the first-round RT-PCR of the TCR CDR3 was HTBI.

The specimen was peripheral blood mononuclear cells (PBMCs), collected at new diagnosis, from a patient treated with antithyroid drugs. The chain carries TRBV4-1 and TRBJ2-7, with D perhaps TRBD1 (7 bases). The clonotype was recovered from a woman aged 40-65 years with Graves disease. CDR3 coding DNA: TGCGCCAGCAGCCAAGATCGGGCAGGGGGAGGCGAGCAGTACTTC. Protein: CASSQDRAGGGEQYF.